The rows below give T cell receptor beta chains drawn from one sample of a study of blood T cell repertoires in COVID-19. TCRdb's copy holds only in-frame clones and misses some; the assay was immunoSEQ multiplex PCR. The sample shows roughly 150,000 clones, around three quarters of them seen only once. The sample comprised PBMCs or T cells enriched from blood (not recorded which). The receptors here all came from a woman aged 65 to 85 in a cohort exposed to, infected with or recovered from COVID-19 (not recorded which). Each CDR3 is given without its conserved first and last residue. Each record gives: V gene, CDR3 protein.

>TRBV19
ASNDLSSGANVLT
>TRBV7-9
ASSVWTGPQETQY
>TRBV25-1
ASRGPNTGELF
>TRBV11-2
ASTLSSGQTYEQY
>TRBV9
ASSVGHYGTQSST
>TRBV5-1
ASSLALSTNEKLF
>TRBV5-1
ASSLSSYEQY
>TRBV6-5
ASSYSWGVTEAF
>TRBV7-8
ASSSSWGPGSTDTQY
>TRBV7-8
ASSLVGSGSLDEQY
>TRBV5-6
ASSLGGQGAVEQY
>TRBV10-1
ASSGKPGHRTDTQY
>TRBV3-1/TRBV3-2
ASSQGHSSYNEQF
>TRBV28
ASRAPGQGNPYEQY
>TRBV27
ASSWYGGHSIQY
>TRBV7-2
ASSLVLNQPQH
>TRBV7-3
ASSLIPGGNTGELF
>TRBV5-4
ASSLSLNTEAF
>TRBV19
ASSISGRRGNEQF
>TRBV7-8
ASSYGGSGYT
>TRBV5-1
ASGDNYGYT
>TRBV3-1/TRBV3-2
ASSRLGAGFEQF
>TRBV19
ASSGGQEGRRYT
>TRBV28
ASSGAGEGPDYGYT
>TRBV7-2
ASSLGLSTDTQY
>TRBV7-2
ASSLTVPSYNEQF
>TRBV9
ASSRGTSGTDTQY
>TRBV5-6
ASSFERGNSPLH
>TRBV5-1
ASSQDYRGSTEAF
>TRBV3-1/TRBV3-2
ASSPRQGWGYEQY
>TRBV12-3/TRBV12-4
ASSRGAYEQY
>TRBV7-8
ASSLNLGGTEAF
>TRBV5-4
ASKASASGTSTDTQY
>TRBV4-3
ASSLSTGNNQPQH
>TRBV28
ATETSGSPNEQF
>TRBV3-1/TRBV3-2
ASSPGGSSGYT
>TRBV4-2
ASSQVPRDSRTDTQY
>TRBV6-5
ASSYSTGAEDEQF
>TRBV5-1
ASSVGAGEGEQY
>TRBV4-2
ASSHRGTTRGEEQF
>TRBV5-1
ASSLTGANYGYT
>TRBV7-8
ASSLVRGGGNTIY
>TRBV5-1
ASSPGTGDLYGYA
>TRBV30
AWSGLAYETQY
>TRBV5-5
ASRPSVASGSGELF
>TRBV5-1
ASSLVLAGASTDTQY
>TRBV5-1
ASSLGSSGGNEQF
>TRBV19
ASSGLAGGPGYNEQF
>TRBV18
ASSLGRTGTHEQF